This TCR beta chain stems from a study of cytomegalovirus exposure and HLA in healthy donors. Regarding the study as a whole: The authors listed approximately 150 TCR beta chains as cytomegalovirus-associated. CMV serostatus stood as the only immune exposure information on hand.

The PCR employed 60 Vbeta primers together with 13 Jbeta primers. Sequencing used immunoSEQ multiplex PCR; TCRdb keeps in-frame clones, though not all of them. This sample has over 150,000 clones, with 79% found just once. Worth noting for this clone: Its antigen remains unknown.

The germline V gene encodes CDR1 SGHAT and CDR2 FQNNGV. The CDR3 totals 15 residues. V was trimmed by 4 bases and J by 6 bases, leaving 13 bases between them. The chain uses TRBV11-2 and TRBJ1-6; D gene unclear. The sample taken for sequencing was PBMCs. The sequence was collected from a girl aged 10 to 17 in good health and CMV-seropositive. CDR3 in DNA: TGTGCCAGCAGCTACGGTTTTGGCGGTAATTCACCCCTCCACTTT. This translates into CASSYGFGGNSPLHF.